Given below is one T cell receptor (beta chain) in context. The data were taken from a study of T-cell memory formation after mild COVID-19. The V gene's germline CDR1 is LNHNV and CDR2 YYDKDF (reference sequence). Trimming removed 5 bases at V and 1 base at J, with 8 bases between. The CDR3 contains 13 residues. TCRdb passed the 5' RACE reads through MiXCR, listing each CDR3 protein once. The data show about 130,000 distinct CDR3 sequences, 5% to 6.5% seen once. Sequencing used PBMCs or a T cell subset sorted from them (not recorded which). The clonotype was recovered from an adult woman who had mild COVID-19 (a few samples of this study predate the infection). Cell type and time point are not known. This chain connects TRBV15 to TRBJ1-1; the D is unclear. CDR3 in amino acids: CATSLPRNTEAFF. The CDR3 coding sequence is TGTGCCACCAGCCTTCCGAGGAACACTGAAGCTTTCTTT.